The source of this T cell receptor beta chain is a study of T cell changes during pregnancy in multiple sclerosis. J was trimmed by 3 bases and V by 1 base; bases with no gene match: 8. This CDR3 region has 17 residues. The V gene's germline CDR1 is LNHDA and CDR2 SQIVND (reference sequence). Sequenced by immunoSEQ multiplex PCR; TCRdb stores in-frame clones only, minus some. This sample has around 65,000 clones; around 90% occur once, and the top ten carry 1.5% to 2%. This sequence joins TRBV19 and TRBJ2-7; TRBD1 matches at 11 bases. This TCR was sampled from a female donor with multiple sclerosis, enrolled in a pregnancy study. This specimen consisted of peripheral blood, obtained in the first trimester of pregnancy. DNA for the CDR3: TGTGCCAGTAGTATAGTCTCCGGGACAGGGGGGTTCTACGAGCAGTACTTC. Translated: CASSIVSGTGGFYEQYF.